The 15 T cell receptor beta chains given below trace back to one sample, sequenced in a study of T cell repertoires in ileal Crohn's disease. Measured with immunoSEQ multiplex PCR; TCRdb has only the in-frame clones, and not every one. The profile shows about 9,200 clones, around 79% of them singletons. Time point given: neoterminal ileum biopsy at postoperative endoscopy, about 6 months after surgery. The sequenced sample consisted of ileal tissue. These receptors were taken from an adult with Crohn's disease.

This chain joins TRBV18 and TRBJ2-5; the D is unclear. The CDR3 length is 12 residues. Germline CDR1 and CDR2: KGHSH and LQKENI. V was trimmed by 6 bases and J by 4 bases, leaving 9 bases between them. Here the CDR3 reads CASSTGTETQYF. CDR3 sequence (DNA): TGTGCCAGCTCCACGGGTACAGAGACCCAGTACTTC.

This clone has more than one count but fewer than ten. The chain's CDR3 is CASSWGGPQETQYF. Written as DNA, the CDR3 is TGTGCCAGCAGCTGGGGGGGCCCACAAGAGACCCAGTACTTC. The rearrangement uses TRBV7-2 and TRBJ2-5, with D perhaps matching TRBD2 (7 bases). Germline V gene sequence: CDR1 SGHTA, CDR2 FQGNSA. Trimming took off 4 bases at V and 2 bases at J, with 11 bases between the two ends. CDR3 length: 14 residues.

This chain connects TRBV11-2 to TRBJ1-6; 9 bases are shared with TRBD1. Germline CDR1 is SGHAT and CDR2 is FQNNGV. Germline trimming cut 5 bases from V and 8 bases from J; bases unmatched to any gene: 10. The CDR3 runs 16 residues. DNA for the CDR3: TGTGCCAGCAGCAGAGGGACAGGGAAATTTGATTCACCCCTCCACTTT. Translating it yields CASSRGTGKFDSPLHF.

The chain carries TRBV7-6 and TRBJ2-1; D perhaps matches TRBD2 (6 bases). The germline V gene encodes CDR1 SGHVS and CDR2 FNYEAQ. The CDR3 has 18 residues. V was pared by 4 bases and J by 4 bases, with 23 bases between. This CDR3 reads CASSSSPALAYIYNEQFF. The DNA of the CDR3 is TGTGCCAGCAGCTCTAGTCCAGCTCTAGCGTATATTTACAATGAGCAGTTCTTC.

The chain joins TRBV18 to TRBJ2-7, with 7 bases lining up with TRBD1. CDR1 KGHSH and CDR2 LQKENI come from the germline V gene. The CDR3 consists of 15 residues. Germline trimming cut 4 bases from V and 2 bases from J; bases unmatched to any gene: 8. CDR3 DNA: TGTGCCAGCTCACGCTTTGGTGACAGGGCCTACGAGCAGTACTTC. This codes for CASSRFGDRAYEQYF.

The CDR3 sequence: CASSLIGGDNYGYTF. CDR3 DNA sequence: TGTGCCAGCAGCTTAATAGGGGGCGATAACTATGGCTACACCTTC. The chain uses TRBV7-3 and TRBJ1-2; 7 bases are shared with TRBD1. CDR3 length: 15 amino acids. V was pared by 1 base and J by 1 base, with 3 bases of the junction left unmatched. Germline V gene data show CDR1 as SGHTA and CDR2 as FQGTGA.

V and J are TRBV4-2 and TRBJ2-7; tentatively, D is TRBD1 (6 bases). CDR3 size: 16 residues. The germline V and J ends were trimmed by 2 bases and 0 bases, with 14 bases remaining between them. Germline CDR1 reads LGHNA; CDR2 reads YNFKEQ. The CDR3 loop reads CASSQRADSSSYEQYF. The CDR3 bases are TGTGCCAGCAGCCAACGTGCGGACAGCAGCTCCTACGAGCAGTACTTC.

The gene calls are TRBV18 and TRBJ2-5, with D possibly TRBD1 on 6 matching bases. Germline V lookup: CDR1 KGHSH, CDR2 LQKENI. The CDR3 contains 16 residues. V was cut by 2 bases and J by 1 base, with 14 bases left in between. CDR3 amino acids: CASSPGGSGAQETQYF. CDR3 bases: TGTGCCAGCTCACCAGGGGGTTCAGGGGCCCAAGAGACCCAGTACTTC.

This sequence joins TRBV4-1 and TRBJ2-2, with a weak D call TRBD1 (6 bases). CDR1 and CDR2 (germline): MGHRA, YSYEKL. CDR3 size: 14 residues. Trimming took off 4 bases at V and 6 bases at J, with 12 bases between the two ends. CDR3 in DNA: TGCGCCAGCAGCCCACCTTGGGGGCCCGGGGAGCTGTTTTTT. The encoded protein is CASSPPWGPGELFF.

This chain connects TRBV19 to TRBJ1-1, with 9 bases that match TRBD1. Per the germline V gene, CDR1 is LNHDA and CDR2 is SQIVND (reference sequence). J was trimmed by 3 bases and V by 7 bases; bases with no gene match: 6. The CDR3 is 14 amino acids. The chain's CDR3 is CASKPQGAYTEAFF. CDR3 coding DNA: TGTGCCAGTAAACCACAGGGGGCTTACACTGAAGCTTTCTTT.

This sequence joins TRBV27 and TRBJ1-5; 7 positions match TRBD1. Looked up from germline, CDR1 is MNHEY and CDR2 is SMNVEV (reference sequence). Unmatched junction bases numbered 2, after V lost 0 bases and J lost 6 bases. This CDR3 is 14 amino acids long. The CDR3 is CASSLSYRGQPQHF. CDR3 nucleotide sequence: TGTGCCAGCAGTTTATCCTACAGGGGTCAGCCCCAGCATTTT.

V usage is TRBV7-8 and J usage is TRBJ2-7, with unresolved D. In germline, CDR1 is SGHVS, CDR2 FQNEAQ. The length of the CDR3 is 16 residues. Between the trimmed V and J ends, which lost 0 bases and 1 base, there was a span of 13 bases. In DNA form, the CDR3 reads TGTGCCAGCAGCTTAGCCCCTAATAGCATGTCCTACGAGCAGTACTTC. As protein: CASSLAPNSMSYEQYF. Using reference TRBV7-8 and TRBJ2-7 for the parts outside the CDR3, the full variable domain is GAGVSQSPRYKVAKRGQDVALRCDPISGHVSLFWYQQALGQGPEFLTYFQNEAQLDKSGLPSDRFFAERPEGSVSTLKIQRTQQEDSAVYLCASSLAPNSMSYEQYFGPGTRLTVT.

The chain employs TRBV7-9 and TRBJ2-2; 14 nucleotides line up with TRBD2. With 7 bases clipped from V and 4 bases from J, the junction kept 8 bases outside the gene matches. The germline V gene encodes CDR1 SEHNR and CDR2 FQNEAQ (reference sequence). This CDR3 comprises 17 residues. The CDR3, as DNA: TGTGCCAGCAACTTGGGACTAGCGGGAGCGTTCACCGGGGAGCTGTTTTTT. This gives the protein CASNLGLAGAFTGELFF.

CDR3 DNA: TGTGCCTCCACAAAACCCCGGACAGATAGCACAGATACGCAGTATTTT. The encoded protein is CASTKPRTDSTDTQYF. The genes are TRBV30 and TRBJ2-3, with D perhaps TRBD1 (6 bases). V dropped 7 bases and J dropped 0 bases, with 20 bases sitting between them. This CDR3 region has 16 residues. Germline loops: CDR1 GTSNPN, CDR2 SVGIG (reference sequence).

This clone was seen once. The chain recombines TRBV2 with TRBJ2-5; 7 bases map to TRBD2. The DNA end is more similar to TRBJ2-7, so the J call may be wrong. Germline V gene lookup returns CDR1 SNHLY and CDR2 FYNNEI. The CDR3 sequence is 16 residues long. CDR3 protein: CASSRATSSPSYEQYF. CDR3 bases: TGTGCCAGCAGCCGCGCGACTAGCAGTCCTTCCTACGAGCAGTACTTC.